One and the same sample provided the 11 T cell receptor beta chains below, sequenced in a study of OX40 agonist ivuxolimab in advanced cancers. Data came from immunoSEQ multiplex PCR; TCRdb stores just in-frame clones and leaves some out. Of 50,000 to 70,000 clones listed, around 80% are singletons. The sequences come from CD4+ or CD8+ T cells sorted from blood, collected in a trial of the OX40 agonist ivuxolimab. The receptors shown here come from an adult with an advanced solid tumor such as melanoma, head and neck, liver or kidney cancer.

V usage is TRBV25-1 and J usage is TRBJ2-3; D is ambiguous. V was cut by 6 bases and J by 6 bases, with 10 bases left in between. The CDR3 extends over 12 amino acids. Germline-derived CDR1 and CDR2 are MGHDK and SYGVNS. The CDR3, as DNA: TGTGCCAGCAGCACCAATGGTGATACGCAGTATTTT. Its protein is CASSTNGDTQYF.

The chain uses TRBV28 and TRBJ1-2; D ambiguous. The CDR3 is made up of 14 amino acids. Germline V gives CDR1 MDHEN, CDR2 SYDVKM. The ends were cut back, 4 bases at V and 1 base at J, with 10 bases in the middle. The CDR3 bases are TGTGCCAGCAGTTCGGGTTCATTTAACTATGGCTACACCTTC. Its protein product is CASSSGSFNYGYTF.

The V call is TRBV2, the J call TRBJ1-6, with 9 bases identical to TRBD1. The CDR3 totals 14 residues. V lost 6 bases and J lost 7; bases outside the gene matches: 4. CDR1 and CDR2 from the germline V gene are SNHLY and FYNNEI. The CDR3 region is CASSAGTGNSPLHF. In DNA form, the CDR3 reads TGTGCCAGCAGCGCCGGGACAGGGAATTCACCCCTCCACTTT. The full variable domain, rest sourced from reference TRBV2 and TRBJ1-6, is EPEVTQTPSHQVTQMGQEVILRCVPISNHLYFYWYRQILGQKVEFLVSFYNNEISEKSEIFDDQFSVERPDGSNFTLKIRSTKLEDSAMYFCASSAGTGNSPLHFGNGTRLTVT.

The gene calls are TRBV7-3 and TRBJ2-3; 12 bases map to TRBD2. The CDR3 consists of 18 residues. Germline lookup yields CDR1 SGHTA and CDR2 FQGTGA. The ends lost 3 bases at V and 0 bases at J; junction bases unmatched: 7. CDR3 loop: CASSFSGTSGSSTDTQYF. The DNA of the CDR3 is TGTGCCAGCAGCTTCTCCGGGACTAGCGGGTCTAGCACAGATACGCAGTATTTT.

The rearrangement joins TRBV5-1 to TRBJ2-1; a possible D gene is TRBD2 (5 bases). The germline V gene encodes CDR1 SGHRS and CDR2 YFSETQ. V was clipped by 1 base and J by 5 bases, with 13 bases between them. There are 15 residues in the CDR3. The CDR3 sequence: CASSLRGNQDNEQFF. The CDR3 DNA follows: TGCGCCAGCAGCTTGCGAGGGAACCAGGACAATGAGCAGTTCTTC.

The chain uses TRBV7-9 and TRBJ2-7, with D possibly being TRBD2 (5 bases). Germline V gives CDR1 SEHNR, CDR2 FQNEAQ (reference sequence). This CDR3 has 15 residues. V was trimmed by 5 bases and J by 0 bases, leaving 14 bases between them. CDR3 loop: CASSQAGIFSYEQYF. The CDR3 DNA reads TGTGCCAGCAGCCAGGCCGGGATCTTCTCCTACGAGCAGTACTTC.

This clone turned up a few times. The V and J genes are TRBV6-5 and TRBJ2-7; D remains unclear. This CDR3 region has 13 residues. V lost 1 base to trimming and J lost 3 bases, with 7 bases between them. The germline gives CDR1 MNHEY, CDR2 SVGAGI. CDR3 sequence: CASSYFPDYEQYF. In nucleotides, the CDR3 is TGTGCCAGCAGTTACTTTCCAGACTACGAGCAGTACTTC.

This chain joins TRBV15 and TRBJ2-1; no clear D gene. This CDR3 region has 15 residues. Germline CDR1 reads LNHNV; CDR2 reads YYDKDF (reference sequence). The V end was cut by 0 bases, the J end by 0 bases, with 6 bases between. CDR3 sequence: CATSRDTGSYNEQFF. For the CDR3, the DNA is TGTGCCACCAGCAGAGATACCGGCTCCTACAATGAGCAGTTCTTC.

This clone was detected only once. This chain connects TRBV11-3 to TRBJ2-1; 11 nucleotides align to TRBD1. In germline, CDR1 is SGHNT, CDR2 YENEEA. The CDR3 runs 14 residues. V lost 5 bases and J lost 13; bases outside the gene matches: 10. The CDR3: CASSPGQGVAPQFF. In DNA, the CDR3 is TGTGCCAGCAGCCCGGGACAGGGGGTTGCGCCCCAGTTCTTC.

The V call is TRBV15, the J call TRBJ2-7; D remains ambiguous. Trimming took off 0 bases at V and 3 bases at J, with 6 bases between the two ends. Germline V gene sequence: CDR1 LNHNV, CDR2 YYDKDF (reference sequence). CDR3 size: 13 residues. CDR3 nucleotide sequence: TGTGCCACCAGCAGAGAGAGGAGCTACGAGCAGTACTTC. It encodes CATSRERSYEQYF.

This clone was seen only a few times. V and J are TRBV7-2 and TRBJ2-7; the match to TRBD1 covers 7 bases. The junction had 8 bases not matched to a gene; V was cut back by 7 bases and J by 2 bases. There are 14 residues in the CDR3. Germline V gene data show CDR1 as SGHTA and CDR2 as FQGNSA. The CDR3 sequence is CASKLQGETYEQYF. The CDR3 DNA sequence: TGTGCCAGCAAACTCCAGGGGGAAACCTACGAGCAGTACTTC. Based on the CDR3 plus reference TRBV7-2 and TRBJ2-7, the full variable domain is GAGVSQSPSNKVTEKGKDVELRCDPISGHTALYWYRQSLGQGLEFLIYFQGNSAPDKSGLPSDRFSAERTGGSVSTLTIQRTQQEDSAVYLCASKLQGETYEQYFGPGTRLTVT.